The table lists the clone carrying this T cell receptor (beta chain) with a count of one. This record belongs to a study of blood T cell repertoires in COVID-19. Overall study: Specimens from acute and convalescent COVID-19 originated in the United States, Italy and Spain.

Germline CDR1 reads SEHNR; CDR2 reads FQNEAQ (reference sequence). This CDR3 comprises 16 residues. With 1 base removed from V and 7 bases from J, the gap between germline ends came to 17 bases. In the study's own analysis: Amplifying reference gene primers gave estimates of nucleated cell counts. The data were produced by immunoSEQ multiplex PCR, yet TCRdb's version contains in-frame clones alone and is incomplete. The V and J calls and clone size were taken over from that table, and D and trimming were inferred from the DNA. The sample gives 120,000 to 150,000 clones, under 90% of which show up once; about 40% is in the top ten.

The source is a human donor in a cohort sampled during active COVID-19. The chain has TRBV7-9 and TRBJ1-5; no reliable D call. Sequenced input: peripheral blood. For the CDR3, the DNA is TGTGCCAGCAGCTTAGGGGAGTTGGAGGGCGGACAGCCCCAGCATTTT. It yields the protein CASSLGELEGGQPQHF. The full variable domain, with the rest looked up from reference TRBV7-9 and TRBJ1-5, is DTGVSQNPRHKITKRGQNVTFRCDPISEHNRLYWYRQTLGQGPEFLTYFQNEAQLEKSRLLSDRFSAERPKGSFSTLEIQRTEQGDSAMYLCASSLGELEGGQPQHFGDGTRLSIL.